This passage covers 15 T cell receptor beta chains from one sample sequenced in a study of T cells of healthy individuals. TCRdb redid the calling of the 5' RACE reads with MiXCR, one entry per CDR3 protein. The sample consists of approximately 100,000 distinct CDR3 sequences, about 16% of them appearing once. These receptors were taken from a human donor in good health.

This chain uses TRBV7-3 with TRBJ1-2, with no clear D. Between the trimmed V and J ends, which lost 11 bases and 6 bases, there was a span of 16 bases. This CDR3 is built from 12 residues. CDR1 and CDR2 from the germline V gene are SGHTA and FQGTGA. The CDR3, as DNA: TGTGCCGCCCCCCGGGTCGGGAATGGCTACACCTTC. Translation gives CAAPRVGNGYTF.

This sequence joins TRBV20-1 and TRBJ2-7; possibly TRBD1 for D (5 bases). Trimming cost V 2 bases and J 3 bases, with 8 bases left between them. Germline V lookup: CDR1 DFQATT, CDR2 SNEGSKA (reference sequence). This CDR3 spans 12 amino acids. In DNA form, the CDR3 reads TGCAGTGCTAGACAGGGTGTCTACGAGCAGTACTTC. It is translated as CSARQGVYEQYF.

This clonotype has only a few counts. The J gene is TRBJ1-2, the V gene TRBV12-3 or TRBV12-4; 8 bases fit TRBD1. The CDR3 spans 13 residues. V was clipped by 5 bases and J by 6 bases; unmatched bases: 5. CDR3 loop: CASSTTGGDGYTF. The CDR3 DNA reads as TGTGCCAGCAGTACAACAGGGGGAGATGGCTACACCTTC.

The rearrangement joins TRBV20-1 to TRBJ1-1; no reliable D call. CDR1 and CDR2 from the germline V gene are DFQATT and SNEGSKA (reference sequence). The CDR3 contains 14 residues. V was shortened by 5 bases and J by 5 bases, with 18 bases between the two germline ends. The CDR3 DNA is TGCAGTGCTCTTCCTAGGACCTTTAGGACTGAAGCTTTCTTT. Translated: CSALPRTFRTEAFF.

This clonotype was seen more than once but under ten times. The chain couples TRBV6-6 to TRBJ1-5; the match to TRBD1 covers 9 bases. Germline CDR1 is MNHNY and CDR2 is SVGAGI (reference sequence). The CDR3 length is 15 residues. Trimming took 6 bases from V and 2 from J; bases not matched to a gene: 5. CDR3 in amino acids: CASRRQGVGNQPQHF. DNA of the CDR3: TGTGCCAGCAGAAGACAGGGGGTTGGCAATCAGCCCCAGCATTTT.

The DNA of the CDR3 is TGTGCCAGCAGCTTATATCGGGGCCAAGAGACCCAGTACTTC. Amino acid sequence: CASSLYRGQETQYF. The chain combines TRBV7-2 with TRBJ2-5, with D maybe TRBD2 (5 bases). There are 14 residues in the CDR3. Germline V lookup: CDR1 SGHTA, CDR2 FQGNSA. V was clipped by 2 bases and J by 1 base, with 8 bases between them.

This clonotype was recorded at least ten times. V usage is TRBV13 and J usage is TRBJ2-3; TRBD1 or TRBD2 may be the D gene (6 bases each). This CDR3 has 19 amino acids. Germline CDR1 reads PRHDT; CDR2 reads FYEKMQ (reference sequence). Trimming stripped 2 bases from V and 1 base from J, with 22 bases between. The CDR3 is CASSLSLGPGASGTDTQYF. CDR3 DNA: TGTGCCAGCAGCTTATCTTTGGGGCCAGGGGCTAGCGGCACAGATACGCAGTATTTT.

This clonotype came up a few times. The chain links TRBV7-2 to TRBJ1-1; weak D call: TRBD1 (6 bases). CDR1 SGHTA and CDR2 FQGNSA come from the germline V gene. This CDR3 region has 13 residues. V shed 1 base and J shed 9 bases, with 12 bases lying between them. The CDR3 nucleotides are TGTGCCAGCAGCTTAGAGGGGGAGTGGAAAGCTTTCTTT. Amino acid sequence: CASSLEGEWKAFF.

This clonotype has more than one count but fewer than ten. The CDR3 spells CASSYRRTGNGNSPLHF. The CDR3 DNA reads as TGTGCCAGCAGTTACCGGAGGACAGGGAATGGTAATTCACCCCTCCACTTT. V usage is TRBV6-5 and J usage is TRBJ1-6; 8 bases map to TRBD1. The V and J ends lost 2 bases and 6 bases, in that order; junction bases with no gene match: 9. Germline V CDR1 and CDR2: MNHEY, SVGAGI. This CDR3 comprises 17 residues.

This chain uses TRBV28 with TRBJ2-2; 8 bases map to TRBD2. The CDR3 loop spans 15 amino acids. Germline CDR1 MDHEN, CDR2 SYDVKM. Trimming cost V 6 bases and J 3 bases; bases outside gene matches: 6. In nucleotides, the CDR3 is TGTGCCAGCAGAAGCGGGGGCGACGACACCGGGGAGCTGTTTTTT. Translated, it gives CASRSGGDDTGELFF.

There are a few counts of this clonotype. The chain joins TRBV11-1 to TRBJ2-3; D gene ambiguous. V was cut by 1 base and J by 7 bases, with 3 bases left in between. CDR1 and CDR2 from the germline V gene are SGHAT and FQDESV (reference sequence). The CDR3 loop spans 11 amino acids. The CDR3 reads CASSLGNTQYF. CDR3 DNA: TGTGCCAGCAGCTTAGGAAATACGCAGTATTTT.

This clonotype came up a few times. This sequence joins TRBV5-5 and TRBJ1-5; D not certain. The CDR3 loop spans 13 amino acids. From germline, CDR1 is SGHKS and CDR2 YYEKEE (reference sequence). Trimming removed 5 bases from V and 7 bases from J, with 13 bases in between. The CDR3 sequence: CASRFQEHQPQHF. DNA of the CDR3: TGTGCCAGCAGGTTCCAGGAACACCAGCCCCAGCATTTT.

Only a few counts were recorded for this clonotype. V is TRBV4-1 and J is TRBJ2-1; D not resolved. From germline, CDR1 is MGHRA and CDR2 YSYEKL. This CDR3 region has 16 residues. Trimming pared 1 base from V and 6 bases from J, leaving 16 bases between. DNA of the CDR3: TGCGCCAGCAGCCAAGTATACGGCATCGGCGGCAATGAGCAGTTCTTC. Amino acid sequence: CASSQVYGIGGNEQFF.

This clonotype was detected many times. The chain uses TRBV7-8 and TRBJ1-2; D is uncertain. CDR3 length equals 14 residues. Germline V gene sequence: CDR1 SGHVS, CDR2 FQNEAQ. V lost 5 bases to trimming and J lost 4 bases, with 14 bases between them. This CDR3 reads CASSAQTSGYGYTF. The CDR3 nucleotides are TGTGCCAGCAGCGCACAGACCTCTGGCTATGGCTACACCTTC.

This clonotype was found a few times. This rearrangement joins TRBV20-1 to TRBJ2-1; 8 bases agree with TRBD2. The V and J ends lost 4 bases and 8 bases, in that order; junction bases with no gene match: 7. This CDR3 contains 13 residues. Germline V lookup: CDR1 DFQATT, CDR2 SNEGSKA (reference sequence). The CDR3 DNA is TGCAGTGCTATGGGACTAGTCCGGGATGAGCAGTTCTTC. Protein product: CSAMGLVRDEQFF.